This TCR beta chain originates from a study of T cells in Graves' hyperthyroidism and ophthalmopathy. Study-wide findings and caveats: Among clonotypes expanded in thyroid above 0.001, most were also found in blood.

There were TCR beta CDR3 regions amplified from RNA transcripts. The primer set for the first-round RT-PCR of the TCR CDR3 was HTBI. TCRdb used MiXCR to reprocess the multiplex PCR reads, holding one entry per CDR3 protein. The sample records approximately 400,000 distinct CDR3 sequences, about a fifth being singletons. Graves' hyperthyroidism was deemed stable absent ophthalmopathy progression within 18 months. The PBMCs were taken from roughly 10 ml of fresh peripheral blood. This clonotype was counted at least ten times. Antigen specificity is unknown. The CDR3 runs 14 residues. Germline CDR1 is ENHRY and CDR2 is SYGVKD. Trimming cost V 7 bases and J 7 bases, with 20 bases left between them.

The chain carries TRBV10-3 and TRBJ2-7; possible D gene TRBD2, 5 bases. The sample was blood. The sequence was obtained from a woman in her late teens or twenties with Graves' hyperthyroidism. CDR3 DNA: TGTGCCATCACCGGGAAAGACTTCATGGGAGAGCAGTACTTC. It yields the protein CAITGKDFMGEQYF.